The 4 T cell receptor beta chains given below trace back to one sample, sequenced in a study of cytomegalovirus exposure and HLA in healthy donors. Generated by immunoSEQ multiplex PCR, the TCRdb table keeps only in-frame clones and is missing some. Among about 340,000 clones listed, 75% to 90% were seen once. The specimen was PBMCs. Receptors were obtained from a woman between 18 and 29 years old in good health and CMV-seronegative.

V gene TRBV10-3 combines with J gene TRBJ2-7; the D gene is possibly TRBD2 (6 bases). Germline CDR1 and CDR2: ENHRY and SYGVKD. This CDR3 is 16 amino acids long. The V end lost 8 bases, the J end lost 1 base, and 21 bases lay between the germline ends. CDR3 sequence (DNA): TGTGCCATCCAAAGGGAGGTAGAACTATCATCCTACGAGCAGTACTTC. It codes for CAIQREVELSSYEQYF.

J is TRBJ1-1 and V is TRBV2, with a possible D match to TRBD1 (6 bases). Germline CDR1 SNHLY, CDR2 FYNNEI. Between the trimmed V and J ends, which lost 6 bases and 0 bases, there was a span of 8 bases. The CDR3 spans 13 residues. In DNA form, the CDR3 reads TGTGCCAGCAGCGACAGGTTGAACACTGAAGCTTTCTTT. This codes for CASSDRLNTEAFF.

This clone was counted a single time. The chain is built from TRBV19 and TRBJ1-2; the D gene is possibly TRBD1 (5 bases). Germline CDR1 LNHDA, CDR2 SQIVND (reference sequence). This CDR3 comprises 13 residues. V shed 3 bases and J shed 2 bases, with 7 bases lying between them. The CDR3 nucleotides read TGTGCCAGTAGTATTGACAGCAACTATGGCTACACCTTC. Residues: CASSIDSNYGYTF.

The chain joins TRBV9 to TRBJ2-1; 9 positions match TRBD1. The CDR3 runs to 15 residues. Germline CDR1 reads SGDLS; CDR2 reads YYNGEE. V lost 4 bases, J lost 3 bases, and 5 bases stayed unmatched. CDR3 coding DNA: TGTGCCAGCAGCCTTACGACAGGGGGCTACAATGAGCAGTTCTTC. Translation: CASSLTTGGYNEQFF.